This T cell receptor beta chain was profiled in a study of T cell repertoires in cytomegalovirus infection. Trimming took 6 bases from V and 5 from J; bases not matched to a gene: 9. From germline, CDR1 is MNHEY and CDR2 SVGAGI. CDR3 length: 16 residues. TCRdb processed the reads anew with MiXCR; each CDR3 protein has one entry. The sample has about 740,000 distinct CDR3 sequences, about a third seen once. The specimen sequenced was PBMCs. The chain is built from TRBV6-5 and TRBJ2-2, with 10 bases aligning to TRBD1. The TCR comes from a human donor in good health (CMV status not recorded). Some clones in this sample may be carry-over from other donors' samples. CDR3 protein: CASRGPGQGLTGELFF. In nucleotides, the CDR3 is TGTGCCAGCAGGGGCCCGGGACAGGGGTTGACCGGGGAGCTGTTTTTT.